This entry describes one T cell receptor (beta chain). No antigen is known for it. The sample belongs to a study of cytomegalovirus exposure and HLA in healthy donors. Background on the study: The use of the same platform for the 100 to 150 validation repertoires and the 550 to 850 first-cohort repertoires was reported by a later analysis. Study-wide results and limits: Whilst most TCR sequences proved rare, a subset of public TCRs occurred across many donors. Subsequent analysis showed first-cohort TCR clusters tending to co-occur in 120 validation repertoires.

CDR3 length: 15 amino acids. Per germline, CDR1 MNHEY and CDR2 SVGAGI. V lost 5 bases and J lost 2, with 10 bases in between. Generated by immunoSEQ multiplex PCR, the TCRdb table keeps only in-frame clones and is missing some. There are about 280,000 clones in the sample; 70% to 90% occur only once, and around 0.9% lies in the top ten. The clonotype originates from a woman younger than 35 in good health and CMV-seronegative. The sequencing input was PBMCs. The chain uses TRBV6-5 and TRBJ2-6, with D possibly matching TRBD1 (5 bases). The CDR3 DNA follows: TGTGCCAGCAGTCTGTCAGGGCCTGGGGCCAACGTCCTGACTTTC. Translation gives CASSLSGPGANVLTF.